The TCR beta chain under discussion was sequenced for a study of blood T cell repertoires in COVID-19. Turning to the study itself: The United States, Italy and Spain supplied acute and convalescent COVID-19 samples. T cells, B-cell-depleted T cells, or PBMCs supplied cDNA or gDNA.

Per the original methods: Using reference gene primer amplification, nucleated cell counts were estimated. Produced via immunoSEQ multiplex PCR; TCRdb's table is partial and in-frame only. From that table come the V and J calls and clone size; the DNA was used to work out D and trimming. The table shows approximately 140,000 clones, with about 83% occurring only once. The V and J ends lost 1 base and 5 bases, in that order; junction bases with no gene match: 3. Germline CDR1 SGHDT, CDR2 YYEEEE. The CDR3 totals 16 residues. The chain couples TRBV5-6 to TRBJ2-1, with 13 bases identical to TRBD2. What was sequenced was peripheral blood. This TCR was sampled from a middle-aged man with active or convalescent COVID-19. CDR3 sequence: CASSLLGLAGDNEQFF. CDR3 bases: TGTGCCAGCAGCTTGCTAGGACTAGCGGGGGACAATGAGCAGTTCTTC.